Listed here are 30 T cell receptor beta chains from one sample, sequenced in a study of shared clonotypes between healthy human individuals. This table comes from immunoSEQ multiplex PCR, and its TCRdb copy is limited to in-frame clones, with some not included. The sample lists roughly 490,000 clones; 79% were seen once. Sample: PBMCs. The receptors derive from a woman aged 40 to 49 in good health. Some clones in this sample may be carry-over from other donors' samples.

The chain carries TRBV4-3 and TRBJ1-2; no clear D gene. V was cut by 1 base and J by 2 bases, with 11 bases left in between. The CDR3 is 15 residues long. Per germline, CDR1 LGHNA and CDR2 YSLEER. The CDR3 DNA reads TGCGCCAGCAGCCAAGGTACACCCTCAAACTATGGCTACACCTTC. This codes for CASSQGTPSNYGYTF.

The CDR3 DNA reads as TGTGCCAGCAGGGGACTTTTACCCCAGAATGAGCAGTTCTTC. This translates into CASRGLLPQNEQFF. This chain connects TRBV2 to TRBJ2-1; D may be TRBD2 (6 bases). The CDR3 length is 14 residues. V lost 6 bases, J lost 7 bases, and 16 bases lay in between. Germline V gene lookup returns CDR1 SNHLY and CDR2 FYNNEI.

This chain connects TRBV5-1 to TRBJ2-1, with D tentatively TRBD2 (5 bases). Trimming removed 0 bases from V and 7 bases from J, with 11 bases in between. The CDR3 consists of 14 residues. Germline V CDR1 and CDR2: SGHRS, YFSETQ. This CDR3 reads CASSLELVGNEQFF. The CDR3 region has the DNA TGCGCCAGCAGCTTGGAACTAGTGGGTAATGAGCAGTTCTTC. The complete variable domain, with remaining parts taken from reference TRBV5-1 and TRBJ2-1, reads KAGVTQTPRYLIKTRGQQVTLSCSPISGHRSVSWYQQTPGQGLQFLFEYFSETQRNKGNFPGRFSGRQFSNSRSEMNVSTLELGDSALYLCASSLELVGNEQFFGPGTRLTVL.

The V call is TRBV5-6, the J call TRBJ2-1, with D unclear. The CDR3 runs to 15 residues. V was cut by 1 base and J by 4 bases, with 12 bases left in between. Germline loops: CDR1 SGHDT, CDR2 YYEEEE. This chain's CDR3 is CASSLIRILYNEQFF. The CDR3 DNA sequence: TGTGCCAGCAGCTTGATCAGGATCCTTTACAATGAGCAGTTCTTC.

The chain carries TRBV19 and TRBJ2-1; D call uncertain. The CDR3 runs 18 residues. The V gene's germline CDR1 is LNHDA and CDR2 SQIVND (reference sequence). V dropped 0 bases and J dropped 7 bases, with 22 bases sitting between them. The CDR3 nucleotides read TGTGCCAGTAGTATAGATCCGGCAGGCCTATTTCCTGGGAATGAGCAGTTCTTC. It translates to CASSIDPAGLFPGNEQFF. Full variable domain (rest looked up from reference TRBV19 and TRBJ2-1): DGGITQSPKYLFRKEGQNVTLSCEQNLNHDAMYWYRQDPGQGLRLIYYSQIVNDFQKGDIAEGYSVSREKKESFPLTVTSAQKNPTAFYLCASSIDPAGLFPGNEQFFGPGTRLTVL.

This clone was detected only a few times. The V call is TRBV18, the J call TRBJ1-5; D perhaps matches TRBD1 (6 bases). The germline gives CDR1 KGHSH, CDR2 LQKENI. With 3 bases removed from V and 0 bases from J, the gap between germline ends came to 12 bases. The CDR3 length is 16 residues. The CDR3 coding sequence is TGTGCCAGCTCACCCGGACAGTTCTATAGCAATCAGCCCCAGCATTTT. As protein: CASSPGQFYSNQPQHF.

The chain has TRBV15 and TRBJ2-7; 7 bases align to TRBD2. CDR3 size: 15 residues. Losses at the gene ends were 0 bases for V and 4 bases for J; bases not matched to a gene: 6. The germline CDR1 and CDR2 sequences are LNHNV and YYDKDF (reference sequence). CDR3 DNA sequence: TGTGCCACCAGCAGAGAGGCGGGAGTGGGGTACGAGCAGTACTTC. It yields the protein CATSREAGVGYEQYF.

V usage is TRBV28 and J usage is TRBJ1-2, with unresolved D. This CDR3 spans 16 amino acids. Trimming removed 4 bases from V and 2 bases from J, with 17 bases in between. Looked up from germline, CDR1 is MDHEN and CDR2 is SYDVKM. Here the CDR3 DNA reads TGTGCCAGCAGTTCCCTTATCCAGACACTCAACTATGGCTACACCTTC. This codes for CASSSLIQTLNYGYTF.

This sequence joins TRBV7-8 and TRBJ2-7; 13 bases are shared with TRBD2. This CDR3 spans 16 amino acids. The V and J ends lost 6 bases and 3 bases, in that order; junction bases with no gene match: 8. CDR1 is SGHVS, CDR2 FQNEAQ, per germline. CDR3 region: CASSYLGTSGIYEQYF. CDR3 nucleotides: TGTGCCAGCAGTTATCTTGGGACTAGCGGGATCTACGAGCAGTACTTC.

The chain joins TRBV7-2 to TRBJ1-1, with TRBD1 matching 8 bases. V shed 5 bases and J 1 base; nucleotides not matched to a gene: 3. The CDR3 contains 14 residues. Germline values: CDR1 SGHTA, CDR2 FQGNSA. CDR3 sequence: CASSLTGANTEAFF. In DNA form, the CDR3 reads TGTGCCAGCAGCCTGACAGGGGCGAACACTGAAGCTTTCTTT. Together with reference TRBV7-2 and TRBJ1-1, the CDR3 gives the full variable domain: GAGVSQSPSNKVTEKGKDVELRCDPISGHTALYWYRQSLGQGLEFLIYFQGNSAPDKSGLPSDRFSAERTGGSVSTLTIQRTQQEDSAVYLCASSLTGANTEAFFGQGTRLTVV.

The V and J genes are TRBV27 and TRBJ1-1; a possible D gene is TRBD1 (6 bases). Germline CDR1 is MNHEY and CDR2 is SMNVEV (reference sequence). CDR3 length equals 14 residues. Between the trimmed V and J ends, which lost 7 bases and 0 bases, there was a span of 12 bases. In DNA, the CDR3 is TGTGCCAGCACCCCGGGACATTTGAACACTGAAGCTTTCTTT. Translated, it gives CASTPGHLNTEAFF.

This sequence joins TRBV6-5 and TRBJ1-1; 8 bases align to TRBD1. Losses at the gene ends were 6 bases for V and 1 base for J; bases not matched to a gene: 7. CDR3 length: 15 residues. Germline V gives CDR1 MNHEY, CDR2 SVGAGI. The CDR3 sequence is CASRTPGQENTEAFF. CDR3 coding DNA: TGTGCCAGCAGGACCCCGGGACAGGAGAACACTGAAGCTTTCTTT.

The chain links TRBV10-3 to TRBJ2-1, with D perhaps TRBD2 (5 bases). Trimming stripped 4 bases from V and 3 bases from J, with 10 bases between. CDR3 length equals 14 residues. Per the germline V gene, CDR1 is ENHRY and CDR2 is SYGVKD. In DNA form, the CDR3 reads TGTGCCATCAGTGGGACTTTAGTCTACAATGAGCAGTTCTTC. Translated, it gives CAISGTLVYNEQFF.

The rearrangement uses TRBV4-3 and TRBJ2-3; D unresolved. Trimming left V 4 bases short and J 0 bases short, with 14 bases between. The germline CDR1 and CDR2 sequences are LGHNA and YSLEER. The CDR3 is 16 residues long. CDR3 sequence (DNA): TGCGCCAGCAGCCCCCCTGAGCACCGGAGCACAGATACGCAGTATTTT. As protein: CASSPPEHRSTDTQYF.

The V gene is TRBV11-2, the J gene TRBJ1-1; tentatively, D is TRBD1 (5 bases). CDR3 length equals 14 residues. Trimming pared 1 base from V and 4 bases from J, leaving 10 bases between. From germline, CDR1 is SGHAT and CDR2 FQNNGV. Written as DNA, the CDR3 is TGTGCCAGCAGCTTAGCCCAGGGAATCACTGAAGCTTTCTTT. Encoded protein: CASSLAQGITEAFF. Filled out from reference TRBV11-2 and TRBJ1-1, the complete variable domain reads EAGVAQSPRYKIIEKRQSVAFWCNPISGHATLYWYQQILGQGPKLLIQFQNNGVVDDSQLPKDRFSAERLKGVDSTLKIQPAKLEDSAVYLCASSLAQGITEAFFGQGTRLTVV.

The rearrangement links TRBV30 to TRBJ2-5, with D tentatively TRBD1 (6 bases). Between the trimmed V and J ends, which lost 0 bases and 2 bases, there was a span of 7 bases. This CDR3 has 13 residues. Germline CDR1 GTSNPN, CDR2 SVGIG (reference sequence). This CDR3 is CAWSVGQQETQYF. The CDR3 region has the DNA TGTGCCTGGAGTGTTGGACAGCAAGAGACCCAGTACTTC.

This clone was observed at least ten times. V and J are TRBV2 and TRBJ1-1, with D tentatively TRBD1 (5 bases). There are 12 residues in the CDR3. V gave up 3 bases and J gave up 12 bases, with 14 bases separating them. CDR1 and CDR2 (germline): SNHLY, FYNNEI. CDR3 sequence reads: CASSELGTYSFF. CDR3 nucleotide sequence: TGTGCCAGCAGTGAGCTTGGGACCTACTCTTTCTTT.

This chain links TRBV7-9 with TRBJ1-3, with 7 bases identical to TRBD1. CDR3 size: 14 residues. J was trimmed by 4 bases and V by 5 bases; bases with no gene match: 5. Germline-derived CDR1 and CDR2 are SEHNR and FQNEAQ (reference sequence). This chain's CDR3 is CASSPRGLGNTIYF. In DNA form, the CDR3 reads TGTGCCAGCAGCCCAAGGGGGCTGGGAAACACCATATATTTT.

The CDR3 loop is CASSQRLATSNTGELFF. Here the CDR3 DNA reads TGTGCCAGTAGTCAGAGACTAGCTACCTCGAACACCGGGGAGCTGTTTTTT. This chain joins TRBV19 and TRBJ2-2, with TRBD2 matching over 7 bases. The CDR3 length is 17 residues. Trimming removed 5 bases from V and 0 bases from J; junction bases left unmatched: 9. CDR1 LNHDA and CDR2 SQIVND come from the germline V gene (reference sequence).

CDR3: CASSLALPSGGELFF. The CDR3 bases are TGCGCCAGCAGCTTGGCCCTACCGTCCGGCGGGGAGCTGTTTTTT. The chain uses TRBV5-1 and TRBJ2-2, with D uncertain. V lost 0 bases and J 7 bases, leaving 13 bases between the germline ends. The germline gives CDR1 SGHRS, CDR2 YFSETQ. CDR3 size: 15 residues.

V gene TRBV2 combines with J gene TRBJ2-3; a weak D match, TRBD2 (5 bases). CDR1 is SNHLY and CDR2 is FYNNEI in the germline V gene. V lost 6 bases and J lost 6, with 19 bases in between. The CDR3 has 15 amino acids. The CDR3 region is CASRNGGNYGDTQYF. DNA for the CDR3: TGTGCCAGCAGAAACGGAGGCAACTATGGGGATACGCAGTATTTT.

This clone has ten or more counts. The V and J genes are TRBV2 and TRBJ2-7; D is possibly TRBD1 (5 bases). Germline CDR1 SNHLY, CDR2 FYNNEI. Trimming stripped 7 bases from V and 0 bases from J, with 13 bases between. The CDR3 consists of 14 residues. The CDR3 sequence is CASTVRASSYEQYF. CDR3 coding DNA: TGTGCCAGCACCGTCAGGGCGAGCTCCTACGAGCAGTACTTC.

This clone was seen a handful of times. V and J are TRBV9 and TRBJ2-7; TRBD1 matches at 9 bases. There are 17 residues in the CDR3. V dropped 2 bases and J dropped 5; count of bases not matched to a gene: 14. From germline, CDR1 is SGDLS and CDR2 YYNGEE. This chain's CDR3 is CASSVGLTRGDRDEQYF. CDR3 in DNA: TGTGCCAGCAGCGTGGGCCTAACCCGGGGGGACAGGGACGAGCAGTACTTC.

The V and J genes are TRBV11-3 and TRBJ2-1; D remains ambiguous. CDR1 and CDR2 from the germline V gene are SGHNT and YENEEA. The CDR3 runs to 13 residues. Trimming removed 0 bases from V and 5 bases from J, with 5 bases in between. CDR3 amino acids: CASSLEGNNEQFF. CDR3 DNA sequence: TGTGCCAGCAGCTTAGAAGGGAACAATGAGCAGTTCTTC.

A single count supports this clone. The chain combines TRBV18 with TRBJ2-7; TRBD2 matches 13 bases. CDR1 and CDR2 (germline): KGHSH, LQKENI. This CDR3 contains 14 residues. The V gene end was trimmed by 6 bases and the J gene end by 6 bases; junction bases not matched to a gene: 5. The CDR3 region has the DNA TGTGCCAGCTCCACACTAGCGGGAGGGTCCGAGCAGTACTTC. Amino acids: CASSTLAGGSEQYF.

This clone was detected only once. The chain employs TRBV21-1 and TRBJ2-2; whether TRBD2, the table's D call, matches the DNA was not checked. TRBV21-1 is deemed a pseudogene. The CDR3 is 16 amino acids. CDR3 sequence (DNA): TGTGCCAGCAGCAAAGCAAGCGGGACGAACACCGGGGAGCTGTTTTTT. Encoded protein: CASSKASGTNTGELFF.

The rearrangement uses TRBV29-1 and TRBJ2-3, with D tentatively TRBD2 (6 bases). The CDR3 sequence is 14 residues long. Looked up from germline, CDR1 is SQVTM and CDR2 is ANQGSEA. V shed 3 bases and J shed 0 bases, with 10 bases lying between them. The CDR3 sequence is CSVESGGSTDTQYF. The CDR3 coding sequence is TGCAGCGTTGAGAGCGGAGGGAGCACAGATACGCAGTATTTT.

The chain uses TRBV5-5 and TRBJ2-3, with unresolved D. The V gene's germline CDR1 is SGHKS and CDR2 YYEKEE (reference sequence). This CDR3 has 13 amino acids. V was clipped by 4 bases and J by 5 bases, with 11 bases between them. CDR3 sequence: CASSPAGVDTQYF. In DNA, the CDR3 is TGTGCCAGCAGCCCCGCAGGTGTAGATACGCAGTATTTT.

The genes are TRBV6-1 and TRBJ2-1, with 11 bases matching TRBD2. The CDR3 has 14 residues. Unmatched junction bases numbered 4, after V lost 6 bases and J lost 6 bases. CDR1 is MNHNS, CDR2 SASEGT, per germline. The CDR3 region has the DNA TGTGCCAGCAGCTCCGGGACTAGCGGCAATGAGCAGTTCTTC. Amino acid sequence: CASSSGTSGNEQFF.

The V and J genes are TRBV28 and TRBJ2-3; no definite D call. Looked up from germline, CDR1 is MDHEN and CDR2 is SYDVKM. The CDR3 is made up of 14 amino acids. Trimming took 8 bases from V and 0 from J, leaving 12 bases between them. CDR3: CASQRTASTDTQYF. CDR3 sequence (DNA): TGTGCCAGCCAACGAACGGCTAGCACAGATACGCAGTATTTT.